This T cell receptor beta chain was sequenced for a study of Graves' ophthalmopathy and Graves' hyperthyroidism. Many counts were recorded for this clonotype. The antigen remains undetermined. Investigators amplified TCR beta CDR3 regions from RNA transcripts. RT-PCR was first run with HTBI primers, then multiplex PCR in a second round. One entry per CDR3 protein results from TCRdb running MiXCR on the multiplex PCR reads. This sample has about 620,000 distinct CDR3 sequences; around a fifth occur once, and the top ten carry 7.1%. Study-level points and caveats: Progression of ophthalmopathy was predicted by the model with 70% to 71% sensitivity and around 72% specificity.

Clinicians made diagnoses from clinical symptoms, serum thyroxine, TRAb, thyroid ultrasound and orbital computed tomography. The V end was cut by 3 bases, the J end by 1 base, with 13 bases between. This CDR3 is 15 amino acids long. Germline V CDR1 and CDR2: MDHEN, SYDVKM. This TCR came from a woman aged 18 to 35 with stable Graves' hyperthyroidism. Some clones in this sample may be carry-over from other donors' samples. Sequencing was done on a sample of peripheral blood. The rearrangement uses TRBV28 and TRBJ2-7; weak D call: TRBD1 (6 bases). CDR3 in amino acids: CASSFRPRGSYEQYF. The CDR3 DNA reads as TGTGCCAGCAGTTTCCGTCCCAGGGGTTCCTACGAGCAGTACTTC.